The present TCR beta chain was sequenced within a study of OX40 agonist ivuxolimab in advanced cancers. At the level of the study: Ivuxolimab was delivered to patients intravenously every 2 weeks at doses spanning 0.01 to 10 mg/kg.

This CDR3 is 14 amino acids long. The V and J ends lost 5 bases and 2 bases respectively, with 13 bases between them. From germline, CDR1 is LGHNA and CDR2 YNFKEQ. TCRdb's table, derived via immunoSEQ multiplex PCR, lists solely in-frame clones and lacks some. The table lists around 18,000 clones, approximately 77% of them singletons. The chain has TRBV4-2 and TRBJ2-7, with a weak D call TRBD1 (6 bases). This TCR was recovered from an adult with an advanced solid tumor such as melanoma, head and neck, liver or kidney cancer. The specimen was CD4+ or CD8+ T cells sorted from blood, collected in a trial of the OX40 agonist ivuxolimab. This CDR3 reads CASSGRDKAYEQYF. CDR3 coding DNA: TGTGCCAGCAGCGGACGGGACAAGGCCTACGAGCAGTACTTC.